This T cell receptor (beta chain) was observed in a study of identical twins. Study-wide findings and caveats: High-abundance cord blood beta clonotypes had fewer insertions; memory repertoires showed none.

The germline CDR1 and CDR2 sequences are SEHNR and FQNEAQ (reference sequence). The ends were cut back, 3 bases at V and 6 bases at J, with 0 bases in the middle. The CDR3 spans 10 residues. In TCRdb, the 5' RACE reads were re-called with MiXCR into one record per CDR3 protein. Here the sample spans roughly 1,500,000 distinct CDR3 sequences, less than 40% being singletons. This clonotype was seen ten or more times. Its specificity is unknown. The receptor comes from a newborn girl in good health. Specimen: cord blood. The V and J genes are TRBV7-9 and TRBJ2-1; D not certain. The CDR3 DNA reads as TGTGCCAGCAGCTTCAATGAGCAGTTCTTC. Translating gives CASSFNEQFF.